In its sample, the clone carrying this T cell receptor beta chain was seen once. Its cognate antigen is unknown. This record comes from a study of cytomegalovirus exposure and HLA in healthy donors. Whole-study findings and limits: In a later analysis, fewer than 20,000 TCR beta sequences were associated with HLA alleles at 0.05 false discovery rate. In terms of immune exposure information, only CMV serostatus was available.

The PCR was carried out with 60 Vbeta primers and 13 Jbeta primers. Libraries were prepared by immunoSEQ multiplex PCR; TCRdb keeps only in-frame clonotypes and omits some of them. Among 130,000 or so clones listed, under 85% were seen once. Trimming removed 4 bases from V and 3 bases from J; junction bases left unmatched: 7. Germline values: CDR1 LNHDA, CDR2 SQIVND (reference sequence). This CDR3 contains 15 residues. This TCR was sampled from a man aged 18 to 29 in good health and CMV-seropositive. The chain links TRBV19 to TRBJ2-7; TRBD1 matches 9 bases. The material sequenced was PBMCs. The CDR3 DNA is TGTGCCAGTAGTAGCCGTCAGGACAGGGGCTACGAGCAGTACTTC. Translating gives CASSSRQDRGYEQYF.